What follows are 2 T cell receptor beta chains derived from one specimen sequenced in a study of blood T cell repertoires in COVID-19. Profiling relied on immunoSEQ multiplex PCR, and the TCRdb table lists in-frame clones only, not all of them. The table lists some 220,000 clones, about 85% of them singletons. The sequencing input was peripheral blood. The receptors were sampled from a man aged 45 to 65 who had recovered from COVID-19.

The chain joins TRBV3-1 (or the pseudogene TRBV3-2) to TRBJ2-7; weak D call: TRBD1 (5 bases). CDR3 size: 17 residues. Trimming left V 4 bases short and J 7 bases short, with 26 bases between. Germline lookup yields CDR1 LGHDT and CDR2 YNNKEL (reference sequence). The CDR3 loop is CASSRRSARVASLEQYF. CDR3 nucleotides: TGTGCCAGCAGCCGAAGATCTGCCAGGGTGGCGAGTTTGGAGCAGTACTTC.

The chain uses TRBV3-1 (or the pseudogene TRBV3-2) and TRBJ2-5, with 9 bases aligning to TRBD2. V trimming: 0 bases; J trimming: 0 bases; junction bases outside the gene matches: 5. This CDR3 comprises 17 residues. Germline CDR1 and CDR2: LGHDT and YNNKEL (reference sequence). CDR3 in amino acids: CASSQEFGLANQETQYF. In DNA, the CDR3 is TGTGCCAGCAGCCAAGAATTCGGACTAGCGAACCAAGAGACCCAGTACTTC.